One and the same sample provided the 8 T cell receptor beta chains below, sequenced in a study of T cell repertoires in cytomegalovirus infection. TCRdb called the reads again in MiXCR, with one record for every CDR3 protein. The table includes more than 250,000 distinct CDR3 sequences, 20% to 25% detected once. These receptors' antigens are unknown. The specimen was cultured PBMCs, collected from culture after CMV antigen stimulation. These receptors all stem from a human donor in good health (CMV status not recorded). Some clones in this sample may be carry-over from other donors' samples.

This clonotype was recorded a few times. This rearrangement joins TRBV28 to TRBJ2-7; TRBD2 agrees at 13 bases. In germline, CDR1 is MDHEN, CDR2 SYDVKM. V shed 0 bases and J 4 bases; nucleotides not matched to a gene: 6. This CDR3 is 17 amino acids long. The CDR3 DNA is TGTGCCAGCAGTTTATGGGTTGGGACTAGCGGGACTTACGAGCAGTACTTC. It codes for CASSLWVGTSGTYEQYF.

The chain combines TRBV19 with TRBJ2-5, with D tentatively TRBD2 (6 bases). The CDR3 is made up of 14 amino acids. Germline CDR1 LNHDA, CDR2 SQIVND (reference sequence). V was trimmed by 2 bases and J by 2 bases, leaving 9 bases between them. The CDR3: CASSISSAQETQYF. The CDR3 nucleotides are TGTGCCAGTAGTATATCTAGCGCGCAAGAGACCCAGTACTTC. The complete variable domain, with remaining parts taken from reference TRBV19 and TRBJ2-5, reads DGGITQSPKYLFRKEGQNVTLSCEQNLNHDAMYWYRQDPGQGLRLIYYSQIVNDFQKGDIAEGYSVSREKKESFPLTVTSAQKNPTAFYLCASSISSAQETQYFGPGTRLLVL.

V and J are TRBV25-1 and TRBJ2-5; perhaps D is TRBD1 or TRBD2 (5 bases each). The germline CDR1 and CDR2 sequences are MGHDK and SYGVNS. The CDR3 length is 13 residues. The ends were cut back, 3 bases at V and 7 bases at J, with 12 bases in the middle. The CDR3 nucleotides read TGTGCCAGCAGTGATCGAGTGAGGGGGACCCAGTACTTC. The encoded protein is CASSDRVRGTQYF.

The table lists this clonotype with many counts. The V call is TRBV7-2, the J call TRBJ2-3, with TRBD2 as a possible D gene (6 bases). The CDR3 sequence is 14 residues long. V was cut by 7 bases and J by 2 bases, with 13 bases left in between. Germline V gene lookup returns CDR1 SGHTA and CDR2 FQGNSA. CDR3 bases: TGTGCCAGCACCCTAGCGCTGGTCACAGATACGCAGTATTTT. Its protein is CASTLALVTDTQYF.

This clonotype showed up just a few times. The V call is TRBV19, the J call TRBJ1-5; 10 bases are a match to TRBD1. The V gene end was trimmed by 4 bases and the J gene end by 7 bases; junction bases not matched to a gene: 10. Looked up from germline, CDR1 is LNHDA and CDR2 is SQIVND (reference sequence). CDR3 length: 16 amino acids. The CDR3 bases are TGTGCCAGTAGTACATCGCCGGGACAGGGGAAGCAGCCCCAGCATTTT. Protein sequence: CASSTSPGQGKQPQHF.

Ten or more counts support this clonotype. The V gene is TRBV27, the J gene TRBJ1-5, with D possibly matching TRBD1 (6 bases). The V and J ends lost 2 bases and 5 bases respectively, with 7 bases between them. CDR1 MNHEY and CDR2 SMNVEV come from the germline V gene (reference sequence). The CDR3 totals 13 residues. The CDR3 DNA reads as TGTGCCAGCAGTTTAGGGGGCGATCAGCCCCAGCATTTT. Protein: CASSLGGDQPQHF.

This clonotype has at least ten counts. The genes are TRBV7-8 and TRBJ1-4, with 7 bases that match TRBD1. Germline trimming cut 6 bases from V and 8 bases from J; bases unmatched to any gene: 9. CDR1 and CDR2 (germline): SGHVS, FQNEAQ. The CDR3 is 14 residues long. Here the CDR3 reads CASSPQGSSEKLFF. The CDR3 DNA reads TGTGCCAGCAGTCCACAGGGGTCCTCGGAAAAACTGTTTTTT.

The sample holds many counts of this clonotype. The rearrangement joins TRBV12-3 or TRBV12-4 to TRBJ1-1; TRBD1 is a possible D gene (5 bases). CDR3 length: 15 amino acids. V was pared by 5 bases and J by 5 bases, with 18 bases between. The chain's CDR3 is CASSPSPRDSTEAFF. CDR3 nucleotides: TGTGCCAGCAGTCCATCTCCCAGGGATTCGACTGAAGCTTTCTTT.